This entry is about one TCR beta chain. No antigen is known for it. The data derive from a study of Ad26.COV2.S vaccination and SARS-CoV-2 variants. Study-wide results and limits: The analyses of TCR breadth and depth may have understated the size of total T cell responses.

CDR1 is MDHEN and CDR2 is SYDVKM in the germline V gene. The CDR3 sequence is 14 residues long. Trimming pared 7 bases from V and 3 bases from J, leaving 13 bases between. Treatment indicated: some 19 received Ad26.COV2.S at low or high dose, single or two shots; several received placebo; per-sample allocation not given. Specimen acquisition occurred on day 63 following the initial vaccine or placebo injection. Generated by immunoSEQ multiplex PCR, the TCRdb table keeps only in-frame clones and is missing some. The sample has 350,000 to 500,000 clones, around 90% seen once. This specimen was peripheral blood, taken in a trial of Ad26.COV2.S vaccine versus placebo. This chain links TRBV28 with TRBJ1-3, with D possibly TRBD1 on 5 matching bases. The receptor was derived from a person aged 18-60 years who received the Ad26.COV2.S COVID-19 vaccine or a placebo. CDR3 sequence reads: CASTTTVLGNTIYF. In nucleotides, the CDR3 is TGTGCCAGCACTACGACAGTGCTTGGAAACACCATATATTTT. The variable domain in full, completed from reference TRBV28 and TRBJ1-3, reads DVKVTQSSRYLVKRTGEKVFLECVQDMDHENMFWYRQDPGLGLRLIYFSYDVKMKEKGDIPEGYSVSREKKERFSLILESASTNQTSMYLCASTTTVLGNTIYFGEGSWLTVV.